This entry lists 27 T cell receptor beta chains sequenced from one sample in a study of T cells in Graves' hyperthyroidism and ophthalmopathy. RNA transcripts gave rise to amplified TCR beta CDR3 regions. The primer set for the first-round RT-PCR of the TCR CDR3 was HTBI. MiXCR was run by TCRdb on the multiplex PCR reads, yielding one entry per CDR3 protein. The table has around 300,000 distinct CDR3 sequences, approximately 15% seen once. The sequencing input was blood. The receptor set was obtained from a woman in her forties with Graves' ophthalmopathy.

At least ten counts were recorded for this clonotype. The rearrangement links TRBV6-2 or TRBV6-3 to TRBJ2-2, with D hard to call. This CDR3 contains 17 residues. Germline CDR1 and CDR2: MNHEY and SVGEGT. V was shortened by 2 bases and J by 0 bases, with 13 bases between the two germline ends. CDR3 protein: CASSYRPRVANTGELFF. The CDR3, as DNA: TGTGCCAGCAGTTACAGGCCCCGGGTTGCGAACACCGGGGAGCTGTTTTTT.

Notes on this clonotype: Since a much larger clone is just one base distant, this may be a read error. The chain joins TRBV6-5 to TRBJ2-5, with D perhaps assigned TRBD1 or TRBD2 (5 bases each). This CDR3 has 13 residues. Germline CDR1 MNHEY, CDR2 SVGAGI. V lost 2 bases, J lost 9 bases, and 13 bases lay in between. The DNA of the CDR3 is TGTGCCAGCAGTTACCGGGGACCTGAGGCCCAGTACTTC. It codes for CASSYRGPEAQYF.

This clonotype was counted many times. The chain has TRBV7-8 and TRBJ1-2, with 9 bases fitting TRBD1. Germline CDR1 SGHVS, CDR2 FQNEAQ. This CDR3 has 15 residues. With 3 bases clipped from V and 8 bases from J, the junction kept 10 bases outside the gene matches. The CDR3 DNA follows: TGTGCCAGCAGCTTGGGGTTTACAGGGGGCGCCGGCTACACCTTC. Translated, it gives CASSLGFTGGAGYTF.

This clonotype was observed many times. Here the CDR3 reads CATSRAADNEQFF. The CDR3 DNA reads as TGTGCCACCAGCAGAGCGGCGGATAATGAGCAGTTCTTC. The chain has TRBV15 and TRBJ2-1; D unresolved. The V and J ends lost 1 base and 7 bases respectively, with 8 bases between them. Germline CDR1 is LNHNV and CDR2 is YYDKDF (reference sequence). The CDR3 is 13 amino acids.

This clonotype was observed a handful of times. The chain joins TRBV19 to TRBJ2-2, with a weak D call TRBD1 (6 bases). This CDR3 has 15 residues. From germline, CDR1 is LNHDA and CDR2 SQIVND (reference sequence). The V gene lost 3 bases and the J gene lost 4 bases, with 12 bases spanning the gap. The CDR3 DNA sequence: TGTGCCAGTAGTATGCCAGGGGTGGGCACCGGGGAGCTGTTTTTT. It codes for CASSMPGVGTGELFF.

This clonotype was detected ten times or more. The chain employs TRBV10-2 and TRBJ2-2; D is ambiguous. The V gene lost 6 bases and the J gene lost 3 bases, with 8 bases spanning the gap. The CDR3 is made up of 13 amino acids. Germline CDR1 is WSHSY and CDR2 is SAAADI. This chain's CDR3 is CASRPAYTGELFF. CDR3 in DNA: TGCGCCAGCAGGCCGGCCTACACCGGGGAGCTGTTTTTT.

Comment on this clonotype: This may come from a read error, since a much larger clone is one base off. This chain uses TRBV7-9 with TRBJ2-1; D might be TRBD2 (7 bases). Per the germline V gene, CDR1 is SEHNR and CDR2 is FQNEAQ (reference sequence). V shed 5 bases and J shed 8 bases, with 13 bases lying between them. The CDR3 has 13 amino acids. CDR3 nucleotide sequence: TGTGCCAGCAGCCCAGGGGCGGGAGATGAGCAGTTCTTC. It is translated as CASSPGAGDEQFF.

This clonotype was seen repeatedly, ten times or more. The chain carries TRBV12-3 or TRBV12-4 and TRBJ1-1; D is unclear. V was trimmed by 0 bases and J by 2 bases, leaving 7 bases between them. The CDR3 is 14 residues long. For the CDR3, the DNA is TGTGCCAGCAGTTTAGCGGGGATCAACACTGAAGCTTTCTTT. This sequence encodes CASSLAGINTEAFF.

This clonotype was recorded at least ten times. The chain carries TRBV27 and TRBJ1-2; possibly TRBD1 for D (6 bases). Germline CDR1 and CDR2: MNHEY and SMNVEV (reference sequence). The CDR3 sequence is 13 residues long. The V and J ends lost 2 bases and 4 bases respectively, with 8 bases between them. The CDR3 DNA reads TGTGCCAGCAGTTTACGAGGGGGCTATGGCTACACCTTC. It specifies CASSLRGGYGYTF.

V usage is TRBV24-1 and J usage is TRBJ2-1; tentatively, D is TRBD1 (6 bases). CDR3 length: 15 amino acids. CDR1 and CDR2 (germline): KGHDR, SFDVKD. V shed 1 base and J shed 8 bases, with 14 bases lying between them. The CDR3 protein is CATSDLEGVGDEQFF. CDR3 nucleotides: TGTGCCACCAGTGATTTAGAGGGGGTCGGCGATGAGCAGTTCTTC.

The chain employs TRBV9 and TRBJ1-4; no firm D call. The ends were cut back, 3 bases at V and 7 bases at J, with 7 bases in the middle. The germline V gene encodes CDR1 SGDLS and CDR2 YYNGEE. The CDR3 is made up of 12 amino acids. The CDR3 nucleotides are TGTGCCAGCAGCGATGATACTGAAAAACTGTTTTTT. Translated, it gives CASSDDTEKLFF.

This clonotype has ten or more counts. This rearrangement joins TRBV27 to TRBJ2-3; 14 nucleotides align to TRBD2. This CDR3 is 18 amino acids long. Germline trimming cut 2 bases from V and 9 bases from J; bases unmatched to any gene: 13. In germline, CDR1 is MNHEY, CDR2 SMNVEV (reference sequence). The CDR3 loop reads CASSLRLAGGPGKETQYF. CDR3 in DNA: TGTGCCAGCAGTTTAAGACTAGCGGGAGGGCCAGGTAAGGAGACGCAGTATTTT.

The genes are TRBV3-1 and TRBJ2-7, with TRBD1 matching 8 bases. With V trimmed by 1 base and J by 3 bases, 8 bases remained unmatched. The germline V gene has CDR1 LGHDT and CDR2 YNNKEL (reference sequence). The CDR3 is 16 residues long. The CDR3 DNA is TGTGCCAGCAGCCAAGGGAGACAGGGGTTTTTCTACGAGCAGTACTTC. Translated, it gives CASSQGRQGFFYEQYF.

The genes are TRBV30 and TRBJ2-1; 10 nucleotides agree with TRBD2. The CDR3 extends over 15 amino acids. Per germline, CDR1 GTSNPN and CDR2 SVGIG (reference sequence). Germline trimming cut 4 bases from V and 2 bases from J; bases unmatched to any gene: 5. The CDR3 loop is CAWKRTSGPYNEQFF. CDR3 nucleotide sequence: TGTGCCTGGAAAAGGACTAGCGGACCCTACAATGAGCAGTTCTTC.

This clonotype was recorded a few times. V is TRBV29-1 and J is TRBJ2-7, with D possibly being TRBD2 (6 bases). V lost 5 bases and J 7 bases, leaving 27 bases between the germline ends. CDR1 is SQVTM and CDR2 is ANQGSEA in the germline V gene. This CDR3 has 16 amino acids. CDR3 coding DNA: TGCAGCGTTTTCGGGTTCCGGGAGAGTGGTCCGGGGGAGCAGTACTTC. Encoded protein: CSVFGFRESGPGEQYF.

This clonotype was recorded at least ten times. The chain couples TRBV7-9 to TRBJ2-7; tentatively, D is TRBD1 (5 bases). Trimming pared 2 bases from V and 2 bases from J, leaving 13 bases between. The CDR3 consists of 15 residues. Per the germline V gene, CDR1 is SEHNR and CDR2 is FQNEAQ (reference sequence). The CDR3 nucleotides are TGTGCCAGCAGCTTATCTGGAAGGGGCACCTACGAGCAGTACTTC. It is translated as CASSLSGRGTYEQYF.

The V gene is TRBV2, the J gene TRBJ2-5; a possible D gene is TRBD1 (6 bases). V lost 7 bases, J lost 7 bases, and 25 bases lay in between. The CDR3 loop spans 16 amino acids. CDR1 is SNHLY, CDR2 FYNNEI, per germline. CDR3 sequence reads: CASTQSPGHMGGTQYF. CDR3 DNA: TGTGCCAGCACCCAGAGCCCGGGACACATGGGTGGGACCCAGTACTTC.

This clonotype was recorded a few times. The chain has TRBV11-3 and TRBJ2-5; D is uncertain. The CDR3 is 12 residues long. Germline CDR1 reads SGHNT; CDR2 reads YENEEA. The germline V and J ends were trimmed by 1 base and 5 bases, with 5 bases remaining between them. Here the CDR3 DNA reads TGTGCCAGCAGCTTAGGGGCGGAGACCCAGTACTTC. This encodes CASSLGAETQYF.

This clonotype occurred a few times. The genes are TRBV2 and TRBJ1-1; 11 bases line up with TRBD1. This CDR3 is built from 14 residues. Germline V gene lookup returns CDR1 SNHLY and CDR2 FYNNEI. V trimming: 4 bases; J trimming: 5 bases; junction bases outside the gene matches: 3. The CDR3 loop reads CASSVGQGGTEAFF. CDR3 nucleotides: TGTGCCAGCAGTGTGGGACAGGGGGGAACTGAAGCTTTCTTT.

This clonotype has a handful of counts. The chain is built from TRBV6-1 and TRBJ1-6; 8 bases map to TRBD1. CDR1 and CDR2 from the germline V gene are MNHNS and SASEGT. Unmatched junction bases numbered 4, after V lost 6 bases and J lost 9 bases. The CDR3 is 13 amino acids. The CDR3 nucleotides read TGTGCCAGCAGACAGGGGGTTACTTCACCCCTCCACTTT. Protein: CASRQGVTSPLHF.

This clonotype was seen repeatedly, ten times or more. The chain employs TRBV29-1 and TRBJ1-1; D may be TRBD1 (5 bases). V lost 3 bases and J lost 6, with 20 bases in between. CDR1 and CDR2 (germline): SQVTM, ANQGSEA. The CDR3 length is 15 residues. CDR3 nucleotides: TGCAGCGTTGATAAGGCGGGGCTCGGCAGGGCTGAAGCTTTCTTT. Protein product: CSVDKAGLGRAEAFF. Based on the CDR3 plus reference TRBV29-1 and TRBJ1-1, the full variable domain is SAVISQKPSRDICQRGTSLTIQCQVDSQVTMMFWYRQQPGQSLTLIATANQGSEATYESGFVIDKFPISRPNLTFSTLTVSNMSPEDSSIYLCSVDKAGLGRAEAFFGQGTRLTVV.

The chain couples TRBV10-3 to TRBJ1-3; D is undetermined. Germline loops: CDR1 ENHRY, CDR2 SYGVKD. The CDR3 spans 13 residues. V gave up 4 bases and J gave up 0 bases, with 4 bases separating them. The DNA of the CDR3 is TGTGCCATCAGTGGAGACTCTGGAAACACCATATATTTT. Amino acid sequence: CAISGDSGNTIYF.

This clonotype occurred many times. The chain employs TRBV25-1 and TRBJ2-7; 7 bases are a match to TRBD2. This CDR3 contains 16 residues. The germline CDR1 and CDR2 sequences are MGHDK and SYGVNS. V gave up 2 bases and J gave up 0 bases; unmatched junction bases: 7. The CDR3 DNA follows: TGTGCCAGCAGTGAAAGGGGTAGCGGGTACTCCTACGAGCAGTACTTC. Translating gives CASSERGSGYSYEQYF.

This clonotype was found many times. This rearrangement joins TRBV11-1 to TRBJ2-3; 7 bases match TRBD2. Germline V CDR1 and CDR2: SGHAT, FQDESV (reference sequence). The V segment lost 1 base and the J segment 2 bases; nucleotides outside the gene matches: 0. This CDR3 is 14 amino acids long. The CDR3 DNA reads as TGTGCCAGCAGCTTAGAGCGGGACACAGATACGCAGTATTTT. Encoded protein: CASSLERDTDTQYF.

The V call is TRBV5-1, the J call TRBJ2-1, with 14 bases that match TRBD2. The V segment lost 2 bases and the J segment 8 bases; nucleotides outside the gene matches: 6. Germline V lookup: CDR1 SGHRS, CDR2 YFSETQ. The CDR3 is 16 amino acids. The CDR3 here is CASSFGTSGSIDEQFF. As DNA, the CDR3 is TGCGCCAGCAGCTTCGGGACTAGCGGGAGTATTGATGAGCAGTTCTTC.

This clonotype was observed a handful of times. This chain joins TRBV13 and TRBJ2-1, with a tentative D call TRBD1 (5 bases). CDR1 is PRHDT and CDR2 is FYEKMQ in the germline V gene (reference sequence). V was trimmed by 5 bases and J by 6 bases, leaving 8 bases between them. The CDR3 is made up of 12 amino acids. The CDR3 here is CASSPTGNEQFF. The CDR3 DNA sequence: TGTGCCAGCAGCCCTACAGGCAATGAGCAGTTCTTC.

This clonotype was observed many times. The V and J genes are TRBV20-1 and TRBJ2-3; possible D gene TRBD1, 6 bases. The germline gives CDR1 DFQATT, CDR2 SNEGSKA (reference sequence). V was cut by 5 bases and J by 4 bases, with 10 bases left in between. The CDR3 spans 12 residues. In nucleotides, the CDR3 is TGCAGTGCTGAGACAGGCTCAGATACGCAGTATTTT. Encoded protein: CSAETGSDTQYF.